This is a list of T cell receptor beta chains from one sample in a study of cytomegalovirus exposure and HLA in healthy donors. Libraries were prepared by immunoSEQ multiplex PCR; TCRdb keeps only in-frame clonotypes and omits some of them. Among tens of thousands of clones listed, about 96% were seen once. Sequencing input: PBMCs. The source is a man aged 18 to 35 in good health and CMV-seronegative. CDR3s include the opening cysteine and the closing phenylalanine or tryptophan. Each record gives: J gene, clone size, V gene, D gene, CDR3 protein, CDR3 DNA. A D gene is named only where the DNA matches it firmly. Size is stated for part of the rows, as once, few or many counts, or as a class when the clone is expanded.

j_gene: TRBJ2-7; abundance: NA; v_gene: TRBV7-9; d_gene: NA; CDR3aa: CASSLGTPSSYEQYF; CDR3nt: TGTGCCAGCAGCTTAGGGACACCGAGCTCCTACGAGCAGTACTTC
j_gene: TRBJ2-7; abundance: NA; v_gene: TRBV28; d_gene: TRBD1; CDR3aa: CASSFTGADEQYF; CDR3nt: TGTGCCAGCAGTTTCACAGGGGCCGACGAGCAGTACTTC
j_gene: TRBJ2-2; abundance: NA; v_gene: TRBV4-1; d_gene: TRBD2; CDR3aa: CASSQGREGAGELFF; CDR3nt: TGCGCCAGCAGCCAAGGGCGGGAGGGGGCCGGGGAGCTGTTTTTT
j_gene: TRBJ2-1; abundance: NA; v_gene: TRBV28; d_gene: NA; CDR3aa: CASSLERNNEQFF; CDR3nt: TGTGCCAGCAGTTTGGAGAGAAACAATGAGCAGTTCTTC
j_gene: TRBJ1-1; abundance: NA; v_gene: TRBV4-3; d_gene: NA; CDR3aa: CASSQVNMGLRGTEAFF; CDR3nt: TGCGCCAGCAGCCAAGTAAATATGGGCTTGCGGGGCACTGAAGCTTTCTTT
j_gene: TRBJ1-2; abundance: NA; v_gene: TRBV5-6; d_gene: NA; CDR3aa: CASSFWGGGYGYTF; CDR3nt: TGTGCCAGCAGCTTTTGGGGGGGAGGATATGGCTACACCTTC
j_gene: TRBJ2-1; abundance: NA; v_gene: TRBV7-9; d_gene: TRBD2; CDR3aa: CASSLGTSGSLWNEQFF; CDR3nt: TGTGCCAGCAGCTTAGGGACTAGCGGGAGTCTGTGGAATGAGCAGTTCTTC
j_gene: TRBJ1-2; abundance: NA; v_gene: TRBV6-5; d_gene: NA; CDR3aa: CASRRDFGYTF; CDR3nt: TGTGCCAGCAGAAGAGATTTTGGCTACACCTTC
j_gene: TRBJ1-6; abundance: NA; v_gene: TRBV4-1; d_gene: NA; CDR3aa: CASSQQGLSNSPLHF; CDR3nt: TGCGCCAGCAGCCAACAGGGGCTATCCAATTCACCCCTCCACTTT
j_gene: TRBJ2-5; abundance: NA; v_gene: TRBV28; d_gene: TRBD1; CDR3aa: CASSNWRGGETQYF; CDR3nt: TGTGCCAGCAGTAACTGGCGAGGGGGCGAGACCCAGTACTTC
j_gene: TRBJ1-3; abundance: NA; v_gene: TRBV30; d_gene: NA; CDR3aa: CAFGRLISGNTIYF; CDR3nt: TGTGCCTTTGGTAGACTGATCTCTGGAAACACCATATATTTT
j_gene: TRBJ2-7; abundance: NA; v_gene: TRBV27; d_gene: NA; CDR3aa: CASSLFPGQGPDEQYF; CDR3nt: TGTGCCAGCAGTTTATTCCCGGGACAAGGTCCTGACGAGCAGTACTTC
j_gene: TRBJ1-1; abundance: NA; v_gene: TRBV6-5; d_gene: TRBD1; CDR3aa: CASRDRGNSGTEAFF; CDR3nt: TGTGCCAGCCGGGACAGGGGTAATAGTGGGACTGAAGCTTTCTTT
j_gene: TRBJ1-1; abundance: NA; v_gene: TRBV11-3; d_gene: NA; CDR3aa: CASSTAGGTEAFF; CDR3nt: TGTGCCAGCAGCACGGCGGGGGGGACTGAAGCTTTCTTT
j_gene: TRBJ1-4; abundance: NA; v_gene: TRBV28; d_gene: NA; CDR3aa: CASSLSGVEEKLFF; CDR3nt: TGTGCCAGCAGTTTATCAGGGGTGGAGGAAAAACTGTTTTTT
j_gene: TRBJ1-1; abundance: NA; v_gene: TRBV7-8; d_gene: NA; CDR3aa: CASSPDTTEAFF; CDR3nt: TGTGCCAGCAGCCCAGACACCACTGAAGCTTTCTTT
j_gene: TRBJ2-5; abundance: NA; v_gene: TRBV5-1; d_gene: NA; CDR3aa: CASSLAGVGGQETQYF; CDR3nt: TGCGCCAGCAGCTTGGCTGGCGTGGGGGGACAAGAGACCCAGTACTTC
j_gene: TRBJ1-5; abundance: once; v_gene: TRBV30; d_gene: NA; CDR3aa: CAWSEGGGTQPQHF; CDR3nt: TGTGCCTGGAGTGAAGGGGGGGGCACTCAGCCCCAGCATTTT
j_gene: TRBJ1-4; abundance: once; v_gene: TRBV4-2; d_gene: TRBD1; CDR3aa: CASSAVTGGNEKLFF; CDR3nt: TGTGCCAGCAGCGCAGTGACAGGGGGTAATGAAAAACTGTTTTTT
j_gene: TRBJ2-3; abundance: NA; v_gene: TRBV27; d_gene: TRBD2; CDR3aa: CASSGAGGISGTDTQYF; CDR3nt: TGTGCCAGCAGTGGGGCGGGAGGTATCTCTGGCACAGATACGCAGTATTTT
j_gene: TRBJ2-7; abundance: NA; v_gene: TRBV6-1; d_gene: TRBD2; CDR3aa: CASRPTGLASYEQYF; CDR3nt: TGTGCCAGCAGACCCACGGGACTAGCGAGCTACGAGCAGTACTTC
j_gene: TRBJ2-1; abundance: once; v_gene: TRBV4-1; d_gene: NA; CDR3aa: CASSQVSGNEQFF; CDR3nt: TGCGCCAGCAGCCAAGTTAGCGGCAATGAGCAGTTCTTC
j_gene: TRBJ2-5; abundance: NA; v_gene: TRBV4-1; d_gene: TRBD2; CDR3aa: CASSQLAGGPVGETQYF; CDR3nt: TGCGCCAGCAGCCAACTAGCGGGAGGGCCAGTAGGGGAGACCCAGTACTTC
j_gene: TRBJ1-2; abundance: NA; v_gene: TRBV28; d_gene: NA; CDR3aa: CASSPHGDYGYTF; CDR3nt: TGTGCCAGCAGTCCGCACGGGGACTATGGCTACACCTTC
j_gene: TRBJ2-7; abundance: NA; v_gene: TRBV4-1; d_gene: NA; CDR3aa: CASSRDSEQYF; CDR3nt: TGCGCCAGCAGCCGAGATTCAGAGCAGTACTTC
j_gene: TRBJ2-7; abundance: NA; v_gene: TRBV15; d_gene: NA; CDR3aa: CATSSQNQDSSYEQYF; CDR3nt: TGTGCCACCAGCTCGCAAAACCAGGACAGCTCCTACGAGCAGTACTTC
j_gene: TRBJ1-1; abundance: NA; v_gene: TRBV5-6; d_gene: NA; CDR3aa: CASSPLFGTEAFF; CDR3nt: TGTGCCAGCAGCCCTTTGTTCGGCACTGAAGCTTTCTTT
j_gene: TRBJ2-1; abundance: NA; v_gene: TRBV6-1; d_gene: TRBD2; CDR3aa: CASSEGTSGSNEQFF; CDR3nt: TGTGCCAGCAGTGAGGGGACTAGCGGGAGCAATGAGCAGTTCTTC
j_gene: TRBJ2-1; abundance: NA; v_gene: TRBV6-1; d_gene: NA; CDR3aa: CASIGGNNEQFF; CDR3nt: TGTGCCAGCATCGGCGGGAACAATGAGCAGTTCTTC
j_gene: TRBJ1-4; abundance: NA; v_gene: TRBV14; d_gene: NA; CDR3aa: CASSSGTTPYEKLFF; CDR3nt: TGTGCCAGCAGCAGCGGGACAACCCCGTATGAAAAACTGTTTTTT
j_gene: TRBJ2-5; abundance: NA; v_gene: TRBV5-1; d_gene: NA; CDR3aa: CASSFWTEVQETQYF; CDR3nt: TGCGCCAGCAGCTTCTGGACAGAAGTTCAAGAGACCCAGTACTTC
j_gene: TRBJ2-1; abundance: NA; v_gene: TRBV7-9; d_gene: NA; CDR3aa: CASSFTGTRDPYNEQFF; CDR3nt: TGTGCCAGCAGCTTTACCGGGACAAGGGACCCCTACAATGAGCAGTTCTTC
j_gene: TRBJ2-1; abundance: NA; v_gene: TRBV5-6; d_gene: NA; CDR3aa: CASSLTGSHGEQFF; CDR3nt: TGTGCCAGCAGCTTGACAGGGAGTCATGGTGAGCAGTTCTTC
j_gene: TRBJ1-4; abundance: once; v_gene: TRBV2; d_gene: NA; CDR3aa: CASSEGSRPEKLFF; CDR3nt: TGTGCCAGCAGTGAGGGCAGCAGGCCTGAAAAACTGTTTTTT
j_gene: TRBJ1-5; abundance: NA; v_gene: TRBV7-9; d_gene: TRBD1; CDR3aa: CASSRDREHQPQHF; CDR3nt: TGTGCCAGCAGCCGGGACAGGGAACATCAGCCCCAGCATTTT
j_gene: TRBJ2-2; abundance: NA; v_gene: TRBV11-2; d_gene: NA; CDR3aa: CASSSPQGTGELFF; CDR3nt: TGTGCCAGCAGCTCCCCCCAGGGGACCGGGGAGCTGTTTTTT
j_gene: TRBJ1-5; abundance: NA; v_gene: TRBV28; d_gene: NA; CDR3aa: CASSPQGTTDDQPQHF; CDR3nt: TGTGCCAGCAGCCCACAGGGTACCACTGATGATCAGCCCCAGCATTTT
j_gene: TRBJ2-1; abundance: NA; v_gene: TRBV2; d_gene: NA; CDR3aa: CASLLGVGGGHNEQFF; CDR3nt: TGTGCCAGCCTCCTTGGGGTGGGCGGGGGCCACAATGAGCAGTTCTTC
j_gene: TRBJ2-2; abundance: NA; v_gene: TRBV18; d_gene: TRBD1; CDR3aa: CASSPRQGDSTGELFF; CDR3nt: TGTGCCAGCTCACCCCGACAGGGGGACTCCACCGGGGAGCTGTTTTTT
j_gene: TRBJ1-2; abundance: NA; v_gene: TRBV2; d_gene: NA; CDR3aa: CASSDWLEWGSGYTF; CDR3nt: TGTGCCAGCAGTGATTGGCTTGAGTGGGGCTCTGGCTACACCTTC
j_gene: TRBJ2-2; abundance: few; v_gene: TRBV28; d_gene: TRBD2; CDR3aa: CASELAGGEFGTGELFF; CDR3nt: TGTGCCAGCGAACTTGCCGGGGGGGAGTTCGGCACCGGGGAGCTGTTTTTT
j_gene: TRBJ1-5; abundance: few; v_gene: TRBV7-2; d_gene: NA; CDR3aa: CASSFMGQQPQHF; CDR3nt: TGTGCCAGCAGCTTCATGGGGCAACAGCCCCAGCATTTT
j_gene: TRBJ1-2; abundance: NA; v_gene: TRBV27; d_gene: NA; CDR3aa: CASSPDRTGYGYTF; CDR3nt: TGTGCCAGCAGTCCCGACAGGACGGGCTATGGCTACACCTTC
j_gene: TRBJ2-1; abundance: NA; v_gene: TRBV9; d_gene: NA; CDR3aa: CATTSQKEVNEQFF; CDR3nt: TGTGCCACTACCTCACAAAAGGAGGTCAATGAGCAGTTCTTC
j_gene: TRBJ1-2; abundance: NA; v_gene: TRBV5-1; d_gene: NA; CDR3aa: CASSLTGPPSEGYGYTF; CDR3nt: TGCGCCAGCAGCTTGACAGGGCCTCCCTCCGAGGGCTATGGCTACACCTTC
j_gene: TRBJ2-1; abundance: NA; v_gene: TRBV4-1; d_gene: TRBD2; CDR3aa: CASSPWGLAGGNEQFF; CDR3nt: TGCGCCAGCAGCCCCTGGGGGCTAGCGGGAGGTAATGAGCAGTTCTTC
j_gene: TRBJ1-5; abundance: NA; v_gene: TRBV28; d_gene: TRBD1; CDR3aa: CASWTGESNQPQHF; CDR3nt: TGTGCCAGCTGGACAGGGGAAAGCAATCAGCCCCAGCATTTT
j_gene: TRBJ1-1; abundance: NA; v_gene: TRBV5-1; d_gene: NA; CDR3aa: CASSSYLSGASTEAFF; CDR3nt: TGCGCCAGCAGCTCATATCTCAGCGGGGCAAGCACTGAAGCTTTCTTT